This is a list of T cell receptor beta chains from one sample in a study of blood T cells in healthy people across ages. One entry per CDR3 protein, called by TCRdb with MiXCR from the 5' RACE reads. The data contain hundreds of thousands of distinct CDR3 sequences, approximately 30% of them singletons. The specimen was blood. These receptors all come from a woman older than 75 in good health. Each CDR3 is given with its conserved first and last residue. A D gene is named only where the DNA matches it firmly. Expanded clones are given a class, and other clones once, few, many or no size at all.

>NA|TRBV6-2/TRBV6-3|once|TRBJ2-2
CASSYDKSWEWGGELFF
TGTGCCAGCAGTTACGATAAGAGCTGGGAATGGGGCGGGGAGCTGTTTTTT
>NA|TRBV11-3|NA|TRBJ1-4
CASSPKGGWCEKLFF
TGTGCCAGCAGCCCCAAGGGGGGTTGGTGTGAAAAACTGTTTTTT
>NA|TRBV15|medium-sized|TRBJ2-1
CATSRDWGEQFF
TGTGCCACCAGCAGAGATTGGGGTGAGCAGTTCTTC
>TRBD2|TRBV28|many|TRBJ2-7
CASSSSGTRNYEQYF
TGTGCCAGCAGTTCCTCCGGGACTAGAAATTACGAGCAGTACTTC
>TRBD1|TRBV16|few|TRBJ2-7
CASSQGQAFSYEQYF
TGTGCCAGCAGCCAAGGACAGGCCTTTTCCTACGAGCAGTACTTC
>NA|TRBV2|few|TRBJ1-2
CASSAGLPNYGYTF
TGTGCCAGCAGTGCGGGACTTCCTAACTATGGCTACACCTTC
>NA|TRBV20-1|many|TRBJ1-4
CSASTGPPNGKLFF
TGCAGTGCTAGCACGGGACCCCCGAATGGAAAACTGTTTTTT
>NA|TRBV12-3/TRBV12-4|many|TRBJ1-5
CASSFGGNSNQPQHF
TGTGCCAGCAGTTTTGGGGGGAATAGCAATCAGCCCCAGCATTTT
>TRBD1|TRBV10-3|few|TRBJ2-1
CAISERDSSYNEQFF
TGTGCCATCAGCGAACGGGACAGTTCCTACAATGAGCAGTTCTTC
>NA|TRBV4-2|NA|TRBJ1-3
CASSQATISAGNTIYF
TGTGCCAGCAGCCAAGCGACAATTTCTGCTGGAAACACCATATATTTT
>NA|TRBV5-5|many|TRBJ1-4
CASSSAGQGLNEKLFF
TGTGCCAGCAGCTCCGCTGGGCAGGGCCTTAATGAAAAACTGTTTTTT
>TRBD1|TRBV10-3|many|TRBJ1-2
CAISESRTGTGKNYGYTF
TGTGCCATCAGTGAGTCGAGGACCGGGACAGGGAAGAACTATGGCTACACCTTC
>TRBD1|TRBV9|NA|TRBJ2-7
CASSPGQGAYERYF
TGTGCCAGCAGCCCCGGACAGGGGGCTTACGAGCGGTACTTC
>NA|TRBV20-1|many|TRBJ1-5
CSASARGVGNQPQHF
TGCAGTGCTTCTGCGCGGGGCGTTGGCAATCAGCCCCAGCATTTT
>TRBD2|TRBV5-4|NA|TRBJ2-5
CASSLAQRVYAGVSSGVTQYF
TGTGCCAGCAGCTTGGCCCAAAGGGTTTACGCGGGGGTCTCTTCGGGAGTGACCCAGTACTTC
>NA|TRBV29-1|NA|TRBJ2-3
CSVATGMVTDTQYF
TGCAGCGTGGCTACAGGGATGGTGACAGATACGCAGTATTTT
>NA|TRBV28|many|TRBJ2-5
CASTSWDEGSETQYF
TGTGCCAGCACCTCGTGGGACGAAGGATCAGAGACCCAGTACTTC
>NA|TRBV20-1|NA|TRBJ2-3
CSGERARGTDTQYF
TGCAGTGGGGAACGGGCGCGGGGCACGGATACGCAGTATTTT
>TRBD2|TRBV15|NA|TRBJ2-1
CATSRDRLAGGEQFF
TGTGCCACCAGCAGAGATAGGCTAGCGGGAGGTGAGCAGTTCTTC
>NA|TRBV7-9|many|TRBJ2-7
CASSRNLLDEQYF
TGTGCCAGCAGTCGAAACCTACTGGACGAGCAGTACTTC
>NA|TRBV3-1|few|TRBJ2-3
CASRSPGSDTQYF
TGTGCCAGCAGGAGTCCCGGGTCAGATACGCAGTATTTT
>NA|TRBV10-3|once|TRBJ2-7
CAISEGGTVSYEQYF
TGTGCCATCAGTGAGGGGGGGACAGTCTCCTACGAGCAGTACTTC
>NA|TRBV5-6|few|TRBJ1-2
CASSPAGGNSNYGYTF
TGTGCCAGCAGCCCGGCGGGGGGGAATTCTAACTATGGCTACACCTTC
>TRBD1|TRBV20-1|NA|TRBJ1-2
CSARVGTAKDGCTF
TGCAGTGCTAGAGTTGGGACAGCGAAGGATGGCTGCACCTTC
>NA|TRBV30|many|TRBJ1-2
CAFQGNYGYTF
TGTGCCTTCCAGGGGAACTATGGCTACACCTTC
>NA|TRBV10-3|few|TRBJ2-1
CAIRGTVEGREQFF
TGTGCCATCAGGGGGACAGTAGAGGGGAGGGAGCAGTTCTTC
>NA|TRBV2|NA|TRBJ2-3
CASSGGRDFTDTQYF
TGTGCCAGCAGTGGGGGAAGGGACTTCACAGATACGCAGTATTTT
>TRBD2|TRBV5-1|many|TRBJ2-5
CASSLVREAQYF
TGCGCCAGCAGCTTGGTTCGGGAGGCCCAGTACTTC
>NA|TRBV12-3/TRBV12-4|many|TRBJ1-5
CASSLSGNGNQPQHF
TGTGCCAGCAGTTTATCGGGGAACGGCAATCAGCCCCAGCATTTT
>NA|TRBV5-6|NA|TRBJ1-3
CASSFGQGNTIYF
TGTGCCAGCAGCTTCGGACAAGGAAACACCATATATTTT
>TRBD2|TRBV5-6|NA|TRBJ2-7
CASSPLGLASYEQYF
TGTGCCAGCAGCCCTCTGGGACTAGCGAGCTACGAGCAGTACTTC
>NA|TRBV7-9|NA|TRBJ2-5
CASSSYRGGGETQYF
TGTGCCAGCAGCTCTTACAGGGGAGGGGGAGAGACCCAGTACTTC
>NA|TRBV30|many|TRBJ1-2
CAWTQGRGRGGYTF
TGTGCCTGGACCCAAGGCAGGGGCAGGGGAGGCTACACCTTC
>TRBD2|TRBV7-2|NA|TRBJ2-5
CASSLTSGWEYNEQYF
TGTGCCAGCAGCTTGACTAGCGGGTGGGAGTACAATGAGCAGTACTTC
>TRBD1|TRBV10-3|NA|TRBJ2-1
CTISEGQPQETQFF
TGTACCATCAGTGAGGGACAGCCCCAAGAGACCCAGTTCTTC
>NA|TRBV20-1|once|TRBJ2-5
CSATGRPGETQYF
TGCAGTGCTACCGGGAGACCGGGAGAGACCCAGTACTTC
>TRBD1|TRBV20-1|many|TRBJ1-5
CSARDPTGVLAGSNQPQHF
TGCAGTGCTAGAGATCCGACAGGGGTACTAGCGGGTAGCAATCAGCCCCAGCATTTT
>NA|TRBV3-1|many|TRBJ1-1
CASSLLVGGTNTEAFF
TGTGCCAGCAGCCTTTTAGTGGGAGGAACCAACACTGAAGCTTTCTTT
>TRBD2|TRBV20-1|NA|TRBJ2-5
CSAPPLAGSGETQYF
TGCAGTGCCCCCCCCCTAGCGGGGTCGGGGGAGACCCAGTACTTC
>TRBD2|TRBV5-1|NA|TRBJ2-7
CASSGGGGGAYEQYF
TGCGCCAGCAGTGGAGGTGGCGGGGGGGCCTACGAGCAGTACTTC
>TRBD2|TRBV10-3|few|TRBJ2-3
CAISSGGGTPDTQYF
TGTGCCATCAGCTCTGGCGGGGGGACCCCAGATACGCAGTATTTT
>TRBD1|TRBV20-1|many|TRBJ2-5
CSAKKTGGQETQYF
TGCAGTGCTAAAAAAACAGGGGGGCAAGAGACCCAGTACTTC
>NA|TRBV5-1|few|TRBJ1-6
CASSPRPSASSYNSPLHF
TGCGCCAGCAGTCCCCGGCCCTCGGCGAGCTCCTATAATTCACCCCTCCACTTT
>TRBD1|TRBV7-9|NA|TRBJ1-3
CASSSTGGSPSGNTIYF
TGTGCCAGCAGCTCGACAGGGGGTTCCCCCTCTGGAAACACCATATATTTT
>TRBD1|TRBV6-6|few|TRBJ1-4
CASRGTGGEKLFF
TGTGCCAGCAGGGGGACAGGGGGGGAAAAACTGTTTTTT
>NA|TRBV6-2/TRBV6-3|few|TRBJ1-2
CASSYNSWGYGYTF
TGTGCCAGCAGTTATAACAGCTGGGGCTATGGCTACACCTTC
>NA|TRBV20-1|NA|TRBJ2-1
CSASETGYGDEQFF
TGCAGTGCTAGCGAGACAGGATATGGGGATGAGCAGTTCTTC
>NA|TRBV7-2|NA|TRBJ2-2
CASSLASRRCGELFF
TGTGCCAGCAGCTTAGCTAGCCGAAGATGCGGGGAGCTGTTTTTT
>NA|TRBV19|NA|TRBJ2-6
CASSIGQSGANVLTF
TGTGCCAGTAGTATAGGGCAATCCGGGGCCAACGTCCTGACTTTC
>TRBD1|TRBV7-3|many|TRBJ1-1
CASSEQPGGGTEAFF
TGTGCCAGCAGCGAGCAACCAGGGGGGGGCACTGAAGCTTTCTTT
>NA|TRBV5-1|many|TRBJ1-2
CASSLDWGSNYGYTF
TGCGCCAGCAGCTTGGATTGGGGGAGTAACTATGGCTACACCTTC
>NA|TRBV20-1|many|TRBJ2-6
CSAGERGTGANVLTF
TGCAGTGCTGGGGAACGTGGAACTGGGGCCAACGTCCTGACTTTC
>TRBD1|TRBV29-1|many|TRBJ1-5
CSVIDRVGQPQHF
TGCAGCGTGATAGACAGGGTAGGTCAGCCCCAGCATTTT
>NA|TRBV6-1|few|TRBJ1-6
CASSPTKNSPLHF
TGTGCCAGCAGTCCTACTAAGAATTCACCCCTCCACTTT
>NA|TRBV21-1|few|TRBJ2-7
CASTTHGRLIYEQYF
TGTGCCAGCACCACCCACGGCAGGCTGATCTACGAGCAGTACTTC
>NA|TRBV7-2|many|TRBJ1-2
CASSLASTQRYGYTF
TGTGCCAGCAGCTTAGCGAGTACCCAGAGATATGGCTACACCTTC
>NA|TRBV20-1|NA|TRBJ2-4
CSARDLGQGRQNIQYF
TGCAGTGCTAGAGATTTAGGGCAGGGAAGGCAAAACATTCAGTACTTC